This T cell receptor (beta chain) comes out of a study of CD8 T cells in Susac syndrome. In the study overall: Treatment status at blood draw for the Susac syndrome patients was therapy-naive, corticosteroids, or intravenous immunoglobulin alone.

Study conclusions and caveats: The Susac syndrome CD4+ T cell repertoires displayed no clonal expansion.

The RNA, 0.5 to 1 ug, was put through reverse transcription using random hexamers. immunoSEQ multiplex PCR amplified TCR beta CDR3 across 54 Vbeta, 13 Jbeta. Each CDR3 protein gets one entry after TCRdb re-called the immunoSEQ multiplex PCR reads with MiXCR. The data contain approximately 160,000 distinct CDR3 sequences, 90% to 96% of them singletons. In regard to this clonotype: The antigen remains undetermined.

Germline-derived CDR1 and CDR2 are DFQATT and SNEGSKA (reference sequence). The CDR3 sequence is 13 residues long. V was cut by 6 bases and J by 2 bases, with 10 bases left in between. This sequence joins TRBV20-1 and TRBJ2-2, with D unresolved. The receptor comes from a human donor with Susac syndrome. Sequencing input: CD4+ T cells from PBMCs. DNA of the CDR3: TGCAGTGCCCGGACGGTTAACACCGGGGAGCTGTTTTTT. Encoded protein: CSARTVNTGELFF.